This T cell receptor beta chain emerged from a study of cytomegalovirus exposure and HLA in healthy donors. Study summary: The same platform was used for the 120 validation repertoires and the 600 to 850 first-cohort repertoires, a later analysis reported. General study findings and limits: The classifier reportedly diagnosed cytomegalovirus status with high sensitivity and specificity.

Concerning this clone itself: What it binds is not known.

V lost 4 bases, J lost 0 bases, and 9 bases lay in between. The CDR3 loop spans 14 amino acids. Germline V gives CDR1 MDHEN, CDR2 SYDVKM. Assay: immunoSEQ multiplex PCR; the TCRdb copy retains only in-frame clones and omits some. The repertoire holds under 200,000 clones, with about 90% as singletons. The rearrangement links TRBV28 to TRBJ1-1, with D hard to call. The material sequenced was PBMCs. The clonotype comes from a woman aged 18-30 years in good health and CMV-seropositive. CDR3 DNA sequence: TGTGCCAGCAGTTCCCTTGACATGAACACTGAAGCTTTCTTT. This encodes CASSSLDMNTEAFF.